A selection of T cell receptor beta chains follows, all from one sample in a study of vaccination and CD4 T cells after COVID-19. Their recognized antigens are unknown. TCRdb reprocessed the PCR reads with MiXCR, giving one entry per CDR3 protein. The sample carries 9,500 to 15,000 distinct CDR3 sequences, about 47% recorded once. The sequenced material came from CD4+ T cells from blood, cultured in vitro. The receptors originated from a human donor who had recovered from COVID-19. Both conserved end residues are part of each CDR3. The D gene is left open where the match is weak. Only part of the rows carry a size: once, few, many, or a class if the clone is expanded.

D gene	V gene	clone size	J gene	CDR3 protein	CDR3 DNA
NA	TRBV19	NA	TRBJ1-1	CASSFERLNTEAFF	TGTGCCAGTAGTTTTGAGAGACTGAACACTGAAGCTTTCTTT
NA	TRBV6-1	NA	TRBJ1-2	CASSEAQGPYGYTF	TGTGCCAGCAGTGAAGCTCAGGGGCCCTATGGCTACACCTTC
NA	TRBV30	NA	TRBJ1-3	CAWSTGLSSGNTIYF	TGTGCCTGGAGTACTGGACTGAGCTCTGGAAACACCATATATTTT
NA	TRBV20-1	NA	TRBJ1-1	CSATTGSAEAFF	TGCAGTGCTACCACGGGTTCGGCTGAAGCTTTCTTT
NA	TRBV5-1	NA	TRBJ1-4	CASSLANGGIDEKLFF	TGCGCCAGCAGCTTGGCCAATGGGGGGATCGATGAAAAACTGTTTTTT
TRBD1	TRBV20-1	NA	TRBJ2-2	CSASDLRDRGTGELFF	TGCAGTGCTAGCGATCTAAGGGACAGGGGCACCGGGGAGCTGTTTTTT
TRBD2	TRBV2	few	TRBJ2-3	CAMLLAGSTDTQYF	TGTGCCATGCTACTAGCGGGGTCCACAGATACGCAGTATTTT
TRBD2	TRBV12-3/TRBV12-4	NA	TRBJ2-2	CASSQAHLTSGGAYTGELFF	TGTGCCAGCAGCCAAGCACACTTGACTAGCGGGGGGGCCTACACCGGGGAGCTGTTTTTT
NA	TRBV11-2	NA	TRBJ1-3	CASSYRGSGNTIYF	TGTGCCAGCAGCTATAGGGGAAGTGGAAACACCATATATTTT
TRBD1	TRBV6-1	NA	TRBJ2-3	CVSSPTGGTDTQYF	TGTGTCAGCAGCCCTACAGGGGGCACAGATACGCAGTATTTT
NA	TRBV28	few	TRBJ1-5	CASSFSPVREPHQPQHF	TGTGCCAGCAGTTTCAGTCCTGTCAGGGAGCCACATCAGCCCCAGCATTTT
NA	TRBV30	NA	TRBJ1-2	CAWSREGTSYTF	TGTGCCTGGAGTAGGGAAGGCACCAGCTACACCTTC
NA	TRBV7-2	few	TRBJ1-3	CASSYRGVASGNTIYF	TGTGCCAGCAGCTATCGTGGAGTGGCCTCTGGAAACACCATATATTTT
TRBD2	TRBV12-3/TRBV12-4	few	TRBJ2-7	CASSSRSLLAGASYEQYF	TGTGCCAGCAGTTCCCGATCACTACTAGCGGGGGCCTCCTACGAGCAGTACTTC
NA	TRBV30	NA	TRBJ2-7	CAWSDRYREQYF	TGTGCCTGGAGTGACAGGTATAGAGAGCAGTACTTC
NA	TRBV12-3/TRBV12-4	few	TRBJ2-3	CASSLYRDFTYRLNVKTQDTQYF	TGTGCCAGCAGCCTCTATCGGGACTTCACATACCGACTCAACGTCAAGACCCAAGATACGCAGTATTTT
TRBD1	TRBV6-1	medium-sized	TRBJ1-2	CASQLLTGGEYGYTF	TGTGCCAGCCAGCTCCTGACAGGGGGAGAGTATGGCTACACCTTC
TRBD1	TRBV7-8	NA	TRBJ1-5	CASSLGTGDNQPQHF	TGTGCCAGCAGCTTGGGGACAGGGGACAATCAGCCCCAGCATTTT
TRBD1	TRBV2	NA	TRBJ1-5	CASSRQGGSSNQPQHF	TGTGCCAGCAGCCGACAGGGGGGATCTAGCAATCAGCCCCAGCATTTT
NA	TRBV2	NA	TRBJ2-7	CTSSGGSWRDSYEQYF	TGTACCAGCAGTGGCGGTTCTTGGAGGGATTCCTACGAGCAGTACTTC
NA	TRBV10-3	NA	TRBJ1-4	CAISESRGSNEKLFF	TGTGCCATCAGTGAGTCTAGGGGCTCGAATGAAAAACTGTTTTTT
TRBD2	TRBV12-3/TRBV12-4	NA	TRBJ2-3	CASSLVAGGYSTDTQYF	TGTGCCAGCAGTTTAGTAGCGGGGGGTTATAGCACAGATACGCAGTATTTT
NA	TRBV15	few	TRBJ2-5	CATSRGNTGSGETQYF	TGTGCCACCAGCAGAGGGAATACAGGGTCGGGAGAGACCCAGTACTTC
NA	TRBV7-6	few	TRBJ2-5	CASSFKFLADQETQYF	TGTGCCAGCAGCTTTAAGTTTCTGGCGGACCAAGAGACCCAGTACTTC
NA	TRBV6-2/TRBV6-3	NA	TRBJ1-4	CASRRPGRNEKLFF	TGTGCCAGCAGGAGACCGGGACGGAATGAAAAACTGTTTTTT
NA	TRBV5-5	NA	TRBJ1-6	CASRTQGSYNSPLHF	TGTGCCAGCAGGACGCAGGGGTCCTATAATTCACCCCTCCACTTT
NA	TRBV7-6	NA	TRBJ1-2	CASSLALGATGDGYTF	TGTGCCAGCAGCTTAGCGTTGGGAGCGACCGGGGATGGCTACACCTTC
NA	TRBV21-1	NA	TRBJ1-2	CASSKALFQGGYGYTF	TGTGCCAGCAGCAAAGCCTTATTTCAGGGAGGCTATGGCTACACCTTC
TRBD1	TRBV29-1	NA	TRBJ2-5	CSVERGPETQYF	TGCAGCGTTGAAAGGGGGCCAGAGACCCAGTACTTC
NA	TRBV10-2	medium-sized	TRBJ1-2	CASSDSLGIIGGYTF	TGCGCCAGCAGTGATTCTTTAGGGATAATTGGTGGCTACACCTTC
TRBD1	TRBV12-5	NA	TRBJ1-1	CASALWTGEEAFF	TGTGCTAGTGCTCTCTGGACAGGGGAAGAAGCTTTCTTT
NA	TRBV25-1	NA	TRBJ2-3	CASSEWASRGNVVGTDTQYF	TGTGCCAGCAGTGAATGGGCTAGCAGGGGAAATGTCGTAGGCACAGATACGCAGTATTTT